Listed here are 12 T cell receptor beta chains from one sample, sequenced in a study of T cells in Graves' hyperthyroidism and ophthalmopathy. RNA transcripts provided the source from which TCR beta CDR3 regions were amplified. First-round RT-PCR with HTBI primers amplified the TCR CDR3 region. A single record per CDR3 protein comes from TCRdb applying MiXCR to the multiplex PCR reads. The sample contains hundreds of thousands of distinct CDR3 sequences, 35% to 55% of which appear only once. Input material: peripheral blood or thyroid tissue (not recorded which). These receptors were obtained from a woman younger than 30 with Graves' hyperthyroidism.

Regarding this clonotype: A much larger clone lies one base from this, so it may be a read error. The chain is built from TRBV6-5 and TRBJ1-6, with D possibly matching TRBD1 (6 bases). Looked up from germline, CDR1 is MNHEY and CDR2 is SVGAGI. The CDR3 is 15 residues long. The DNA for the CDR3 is TGTACCAGCATTACTCGGACAGTCAATAATTCACCCCTCCACTTT. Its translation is CTSITRTVNNSPLHF.

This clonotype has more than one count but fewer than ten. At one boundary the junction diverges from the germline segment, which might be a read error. Here the CDR3 DNA reads TGTGCCAGCAGTGAGAAATGGCAGTCCTATGGCTACACCTTC. Its protein is CASSEKWQSYGYTF. This chain links TRBV10-3 with TRBJ1-2; unclear D gene. Germline assignment: CDR1 ENHRY and CDR2 SYGVKD. The CDR3 runs to 14 residues.

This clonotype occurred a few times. CDR3 bases: TGTGCCAGCAGCTCCCGACTAGCGGGATGGCAAGAGACCCAGTACTTC. It yields the protein CASSSRLAGWQETQYF. The rearrangement joins TRBV7-9 to TRBJ2-5; 11 bases map to TRBD2. The CDR3 totals 16 residues. Germline CDR1 reads SEHNR; CDR2 reads FQNEAQ (reference sequence). V lost 4 bases to trimming and J lost 2 bases; unmatched junction nucleotides: 6.

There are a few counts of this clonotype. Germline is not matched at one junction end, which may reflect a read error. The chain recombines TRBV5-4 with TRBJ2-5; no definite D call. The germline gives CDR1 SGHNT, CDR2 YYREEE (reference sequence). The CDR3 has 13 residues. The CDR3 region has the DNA TGCGCCAGCAGCCCCCAAGATAGCGAGACCCAGTACTTC. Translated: CASSPQDSETQYF.

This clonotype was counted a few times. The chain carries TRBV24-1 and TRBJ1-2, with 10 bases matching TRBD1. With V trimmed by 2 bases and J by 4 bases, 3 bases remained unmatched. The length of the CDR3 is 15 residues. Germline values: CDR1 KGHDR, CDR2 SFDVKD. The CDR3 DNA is TGTGCCACCAGTGATTCGGGACAGGGGACCTATGGCTACACCTTC. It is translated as CATSDSGQGTYGYTF.

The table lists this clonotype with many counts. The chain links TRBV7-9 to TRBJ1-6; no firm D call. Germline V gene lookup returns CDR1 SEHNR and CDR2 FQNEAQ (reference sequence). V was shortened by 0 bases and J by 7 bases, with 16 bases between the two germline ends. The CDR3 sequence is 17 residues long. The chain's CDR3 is CASSLALSSVRNSPLHF. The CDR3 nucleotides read TGTGCCAGCAGCTTAGCCCTTAGCTCTGTGAGGAATTCACCCCTCCACTTT.

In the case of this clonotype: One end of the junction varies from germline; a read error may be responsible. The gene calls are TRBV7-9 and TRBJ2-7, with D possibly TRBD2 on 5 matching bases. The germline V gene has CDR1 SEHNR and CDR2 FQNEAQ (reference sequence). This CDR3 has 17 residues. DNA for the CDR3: TGCGCCAGCAGCCAAGGACTGAACTCCTACATCTCCTCCGAGCAGTACTTC. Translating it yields CASSQGLNSYISSEQYF.

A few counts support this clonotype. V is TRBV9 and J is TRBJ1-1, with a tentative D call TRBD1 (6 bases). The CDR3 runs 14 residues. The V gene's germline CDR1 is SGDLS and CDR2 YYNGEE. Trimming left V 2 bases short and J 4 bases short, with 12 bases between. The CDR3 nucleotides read TGTGCCAGCAGCGTCTCAGGGGTTATCACTGAAGCTTTCTTT. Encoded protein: CASSVSGVITEAFF.

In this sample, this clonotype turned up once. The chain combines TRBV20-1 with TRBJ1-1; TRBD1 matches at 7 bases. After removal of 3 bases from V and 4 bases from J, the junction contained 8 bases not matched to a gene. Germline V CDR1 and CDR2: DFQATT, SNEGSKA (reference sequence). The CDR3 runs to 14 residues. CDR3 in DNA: TGCAGTGCTAGGCCCGGAAGGGGGCCCACTGAAGCTTTCTTT. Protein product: CSARPGRGPTEAFF.

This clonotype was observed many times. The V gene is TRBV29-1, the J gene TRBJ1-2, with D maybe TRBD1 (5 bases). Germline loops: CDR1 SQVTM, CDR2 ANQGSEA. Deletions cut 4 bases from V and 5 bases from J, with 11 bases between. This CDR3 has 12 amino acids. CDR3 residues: CSVGQILYGYTF. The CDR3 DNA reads TGCAGCGTTGGACAGATTTTGTATGGCTACACCTTC.

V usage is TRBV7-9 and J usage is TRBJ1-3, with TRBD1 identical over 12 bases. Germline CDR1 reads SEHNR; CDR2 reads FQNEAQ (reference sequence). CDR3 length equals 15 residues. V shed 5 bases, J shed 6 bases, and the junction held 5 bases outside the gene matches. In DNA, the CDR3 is TGTGCCAGCAGCATGGGACAGGGGGCGGTAAACACCATATATTTT. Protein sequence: CASSMGQGAVNTIYF.

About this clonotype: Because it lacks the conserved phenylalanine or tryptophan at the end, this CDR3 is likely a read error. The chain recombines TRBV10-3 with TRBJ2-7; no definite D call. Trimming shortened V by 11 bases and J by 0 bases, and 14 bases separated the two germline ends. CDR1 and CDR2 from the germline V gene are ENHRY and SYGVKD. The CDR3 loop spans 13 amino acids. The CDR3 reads CALQTESSYEQYL. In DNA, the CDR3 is TGTGCCCTACAGACGGAGAGCTCCTACGAGCAGTACCTC.